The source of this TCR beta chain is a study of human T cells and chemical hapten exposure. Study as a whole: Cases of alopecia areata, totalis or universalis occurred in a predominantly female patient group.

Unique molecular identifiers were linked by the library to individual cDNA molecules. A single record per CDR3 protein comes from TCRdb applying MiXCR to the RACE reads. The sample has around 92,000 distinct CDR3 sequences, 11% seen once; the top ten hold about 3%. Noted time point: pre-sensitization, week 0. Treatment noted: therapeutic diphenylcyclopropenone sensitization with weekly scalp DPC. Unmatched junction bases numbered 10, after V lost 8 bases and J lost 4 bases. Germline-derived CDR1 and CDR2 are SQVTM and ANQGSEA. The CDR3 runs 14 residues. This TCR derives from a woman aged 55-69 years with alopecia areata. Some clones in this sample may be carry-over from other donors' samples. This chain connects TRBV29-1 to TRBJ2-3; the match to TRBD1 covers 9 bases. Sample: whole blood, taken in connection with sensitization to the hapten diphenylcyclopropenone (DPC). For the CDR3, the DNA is TGCAGCACCCGCCGACAGGGGGAGGCAGATACGCAGTATTTT. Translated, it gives CSTRRQGEADTQYF.